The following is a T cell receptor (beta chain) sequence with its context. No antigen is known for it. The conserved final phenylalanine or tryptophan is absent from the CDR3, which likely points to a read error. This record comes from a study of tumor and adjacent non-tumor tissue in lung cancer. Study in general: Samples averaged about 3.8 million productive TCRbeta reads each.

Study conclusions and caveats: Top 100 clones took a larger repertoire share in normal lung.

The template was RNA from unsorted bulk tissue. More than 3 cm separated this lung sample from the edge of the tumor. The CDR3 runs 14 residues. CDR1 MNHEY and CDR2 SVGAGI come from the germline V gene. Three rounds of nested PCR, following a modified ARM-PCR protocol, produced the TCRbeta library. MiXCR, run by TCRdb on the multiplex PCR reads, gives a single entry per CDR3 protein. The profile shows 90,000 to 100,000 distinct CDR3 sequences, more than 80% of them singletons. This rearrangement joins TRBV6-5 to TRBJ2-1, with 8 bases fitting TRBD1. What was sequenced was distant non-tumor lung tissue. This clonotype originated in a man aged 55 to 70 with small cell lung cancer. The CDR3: CVSRRTGRNNEQFL. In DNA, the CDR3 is TGTGTCAGCAGGAGGACAGGGAGGAACAATGAGCAGTTCCTC.